One and the same sample provided the 13 T cell receptor beta chains below, sequenced in a study of blood T cell repertoires in COVID-19. Sequencing was performed with immunoSEQ multiplex PCR; in TCRdb, only in-frame clones are kept and a portion is missing. The data contain about 150,000 clones, approximately 88% of them singletons. The sequencing sample was made of peripheral blood. These receptors all come from a man aged 70 or older with acute or convalescent COVID-19.

This clone turned up a few times. The chain combines TRBV6-5 with TRBJ1-6, with no clear D. There are 15 residues in the CDR3. In germline, CDR1 is MNHEY, CDR2 SVGAGI. V was pared by 2 bases and J by 10 bases, with 15 bases between. The CDR3 DNA is TGTGCCAGCAGTTACGGAGGGTCCCAGAGGTCACCCCTCCACTTT. Translated, it gives CASSYGGSQRSPLHF.

Of note for this clone: At one boundary the junction diverges from the germline segment, which might be a read error. The chain links TRBV7-7 to TRBJ2-2; the D gene is possibly TRBD1 (6 bases). The CDR3 sequence is 15 residues long. Germline CDR1 reads SSHAT; CDR2 reads FNYEAQ (reference sequence). CDR3 protein: CASSRDRPNTGELFF. The CDR3 coding sequence is TGTGCTAGCAGCCGAGACAGGCCGAACACCGGGGAGCTGTTTTTT.

The rearrangement joins TRBV27 to TRBJ2-3; 10 nucleotides align to TRBD2. V shed 1 base, J shed 3 bases, and the junction held 4 bases outside the gene matches. The CDR3 totals 16 residues. In germline, CDR1 is MNHEY, CDR2 SMNVEV (reference sequence). CDR3 coding DNA: TGTGCCAGCAGTTTATGGGCTAGCGGGAGTACAGATACGCAGTATTTT. It codes for CASSLWASGSTDTQYF.

This sequence joins TRBV6-5 and TRBJ2-7, with 8 bases identical to TRBD2. From germline, CDR1 is MNHEY and CDR2 SVGAGI. CDR3 length: 15 residues. Trimming took 6 bases from V and 7 from J; bases not matched to a gene: 14. CDR3 nucleotides: TGTGCCAGCAGGAGACAACCGGGAGGGGAGATGGAGCAGTACTTC. It encodes CASRRQPGGEMEQYF.

Points on this clone: The sample has other DNA sequences that encode this CDR3 too. This rearrangement joins TRBV12-5 to TRBJ1-1, with TRBD1 matching 7 bases. V was pared by 5 bases and J by 3 bases, with 6 bases of the junction left unmatched. Germline loops: CDR1 LGHNT, CDR2 FRNRAP. This CDR3 region has 14 residues. In DNA, the CDR3 is TGTGCTAGTGGTAGTGGCCAGGGGGACACTGAAGCTTTCTTT. It encodes CASGSGQGDTEAFF.

This chain links TRBV15 with TRBJ1-1; 10 bases align to TRBD1. Germline CDR1 is LNHNV and CDR2 is YYDKDF (reference sequence). The CDR3 runs 17 residues. V gave up 0 bases and J gave up 0 bases; unmatched junction bases: 4. Here the CDR3 reads CATSRDATGGVNTEAFF. CDR3 nucleotide sequence: TGTGCCACCAGCAGAGACGCGACAGGGGGCGTGAACACTGAAGCTTTCTTT.

This chain joins TRBV6-6 and TRBJ2-3; 10 nucleotides align to TRBD1. The CDR3 is made up of 17 amino acids. The junction had 12 bases not matched to a gene; V was cut back by 5 bases and J by 4 bases. Germline CDR1 reads MNHNY; CDR2 reads SVGAGI (reference sequence). The CDR3 DNA reads TGTGCCAGCAGTCGACCGGGACAGGGGATGTCATCAGATACGCAGTATTTT. This translates into CASSRPGQGMSSDTQYF.

J is TRBJ2-1 and V is TRBV6-2 or TRBV6-3, with 9 bases that match TRBD2. CDR3 length: 15 amino acids. Per the germline V gene, CDR1 is MNHEY and CDR2 is SVGEGT. The trim removed 1 base at V and 5 bases at J, leaving 3 bases unmatched. In DNA form, the CDR3 reads TGTGCCAGCAGTTACTTAGCGGGGGTGGACAATGAGCAGTTCTTC. Protein product: CASSYLAGVDNEQFF.

This clone was picked up many times. The rearrangement uses TRBV28 and TRBJ2-1; 15 positions match TRBD2. The CDR3 sequence is 19 residues long. The J segment lost 5 bases and the V segment lost 6 bases, leaving 14 bases of the junction unmatched. The V gene's germline CDR1 is MDHEN and CDR2 SYDVKM. In DNA, the CDR3 is TGTGCCAGCAGCCCTCTCGGACTAGCGGGGGGGCCCTGGAACAATGAGCAGTTCTTC. Translating it yields CASSPLGLAGGPWNNEQFF.

This clone was detected ten times or more. CDR3: CASSLGGTYGYTF. In nucleotides, the CDR3 is TGTGCCAGCAGCTTGGGGGGAACCTATGGCTACACCTTC. The chain is built from TRBV7-9 and TRBJ1-2, with D possibly being TRBD1 (5 bases). The V end lost 3 bases, the J end lost 4 bases, and 9 bases lay between the germline ends. The CDR3 extends over 13 amino acids. In germline, CDR1 is SEHNR, CDR2 FQNEAQ (reference sequence).

V usage is TRBV9 and J usage is TRBJ2-5, with 12 positions matching TRBD2. With 0 bases clipped from V and 4 bases from J, the junction kept 7 bases outside the gene matches. Germline V gene data show CDR1 as SGDLS and CDR2 as YYNGEE. The CDR3 length is 17 residues. The CDR3 DNA sequence: TGTGCCAGCAGCGTAGGGGCTAGCGGGAGGGTTGGAGAGACCCAGTACTTC. Its protein is CASSVGASGRVGETQYF.

The chain couples TRBV9 to TRBJ2-1; 8 nucleotides align to TRBD1. Germline V lookup: CDR1 SGDLS, CDR2 YYNGEE. This CDR3 region has 11 residues. The CDR3 sequence is CLGDRYNEQFF. DNA for the CDR3: TGTCTGGGGGACAGGTACAATGAGCAGTTCTTC.

In its sample, this clone was seen a few times. This chain joins TRBV9 and TRBJ2-7, with 11 positions matching TRBD2. The CDR3 length is 14 residues. Germline V gives CDR1 SGDLS, CDR2 YYNGEE. The ends lost 3 bases at V and 3 bases at J; junction bases unmatched: 2. CDR3 amino acids: CASSGGTSGYEQYF. For the CDR3, the DNA is TGTGCCAGCAGCGGGGGGACTAGCGGCTACGAGCAGTACTTC.